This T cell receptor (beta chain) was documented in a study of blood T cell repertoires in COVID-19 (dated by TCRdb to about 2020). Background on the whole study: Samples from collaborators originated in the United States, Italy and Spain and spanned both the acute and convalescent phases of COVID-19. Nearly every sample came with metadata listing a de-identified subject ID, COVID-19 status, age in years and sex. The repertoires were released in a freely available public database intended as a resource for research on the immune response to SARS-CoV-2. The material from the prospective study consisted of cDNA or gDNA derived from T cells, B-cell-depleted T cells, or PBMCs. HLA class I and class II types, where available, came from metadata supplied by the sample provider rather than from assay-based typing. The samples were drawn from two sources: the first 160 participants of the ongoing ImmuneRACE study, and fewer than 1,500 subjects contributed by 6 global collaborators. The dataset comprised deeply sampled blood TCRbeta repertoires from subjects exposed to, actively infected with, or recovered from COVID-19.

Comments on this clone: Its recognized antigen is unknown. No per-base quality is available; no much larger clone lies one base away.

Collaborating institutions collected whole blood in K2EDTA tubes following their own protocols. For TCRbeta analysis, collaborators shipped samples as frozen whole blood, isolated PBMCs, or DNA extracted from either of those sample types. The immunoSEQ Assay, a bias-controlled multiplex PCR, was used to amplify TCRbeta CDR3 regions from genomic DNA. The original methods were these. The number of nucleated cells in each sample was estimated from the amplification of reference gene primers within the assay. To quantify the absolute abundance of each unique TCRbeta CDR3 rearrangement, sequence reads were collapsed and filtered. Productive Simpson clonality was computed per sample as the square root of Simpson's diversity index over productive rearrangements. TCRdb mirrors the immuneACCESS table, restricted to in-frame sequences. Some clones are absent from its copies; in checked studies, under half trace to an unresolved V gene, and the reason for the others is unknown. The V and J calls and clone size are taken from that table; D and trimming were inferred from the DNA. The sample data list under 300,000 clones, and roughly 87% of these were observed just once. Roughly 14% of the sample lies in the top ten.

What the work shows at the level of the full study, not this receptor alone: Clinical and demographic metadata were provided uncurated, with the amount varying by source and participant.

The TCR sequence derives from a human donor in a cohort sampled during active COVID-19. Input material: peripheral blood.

The nucleotide sequence reads TGTGCCACCAGTGATCCCGGGACAGGGGTCACCGGGGAGCTGTTTTTT. The translation is CATSDPGTGVTGELFF. The chain uses TRBV24-1 and TRBJ2-2, with 10 central nucleotides matching TRBD1. The germline V gene gives CDR1 as KGHDR and CDR2 as SFDVKD. Germline trimming amounts to 3 bases on V and 4 bases on J, with 4 as the count of junction bases outside the gene matches. From the cysteine up to the phenylalanine, the CDR3 has a length of 16 residues. Only CDR3 DNA remains: 48 bases, in frame from the first base.